This T cell receptor (beta chain) was sequenced for a study of shared clonotypes between healthy human individuals. General observations from the study: Clonotypes shared by all four donors outscored non-shared clonotypes in generation probability.

As for this clone: Its antigen is currently unknown.

Clones were sequenced by immunoSEQ multiplex PCR, and TCRdb holds only the in-frame ones, with some missing. The repertoire consists of around 2.3 million clones, with approximately 96% occurring once and the leading ten covering roughly 0.13%. Trimming took 4 bases from V and 4 from J; bases not matched to a gene: 12. The CDR3 totals 16 residues. Per germline, CDR1 SGHDT and CDR2 YYEEEE. The rearrangement uses TRBV5-6 and TRBJ2-7; 9 bases align to TRBD2. This TCR derives from a man aged 18 to 30 in good health. Sequenced sample: naive CD4+ T cells sorted from blood. The subset: CD45RA+ positively selected. The CDR3 region has the DNA TGTGCCAGCAGCGGGGGAGGCGGGAGGGCGAGTTACGAGCAGTACTTC. This sequence encodes CASSGGGGRASYEQYF.